The clone carrying this TCR beta chain has more than one count but fewer than ten. Followed over time, Seattle patients had been enrolled while infection was active. This record comes from a study of blood T cell repertoires in COVID-19. About the study: Specimens from acute and convalescent COVID-19 originated in the United States, Italy and Spain.

Source study methods: By means of reference gene primer amplification, nucleated cell counts were estimated. Using immunoSEQ multiplex PCR, the repertoire was profiled, and TCRdb retains in-frame clones only, with some absent. V and J calls and clone size are given by that table; D and trimming were obtained from the DNA. The sample yields 350,000 to 400,000 clones, less than 90% seen once. The clonotype was recovered from an older woman with COVID-19, enrolled during active disease. Sequenced: peripheral blood.

CDR3 loop: CATRRSPKVSSYNEQFF. The CDR3 DNA follows: TGTGCCACCAGGAGGTCTCCAAAAGTGAGCTCCTACAATGAGCAGTTCTTC. This chain joins TRBV15 and TRBJ2-1; unclear D gene. V was shortened by 6 bases and J by 0 bases, with 18 bases between the two germline ends. The CDR3 runs 17 residues. Germline V CDR1 and CDR2: LNHNV, YYDKDF (reference sequence).